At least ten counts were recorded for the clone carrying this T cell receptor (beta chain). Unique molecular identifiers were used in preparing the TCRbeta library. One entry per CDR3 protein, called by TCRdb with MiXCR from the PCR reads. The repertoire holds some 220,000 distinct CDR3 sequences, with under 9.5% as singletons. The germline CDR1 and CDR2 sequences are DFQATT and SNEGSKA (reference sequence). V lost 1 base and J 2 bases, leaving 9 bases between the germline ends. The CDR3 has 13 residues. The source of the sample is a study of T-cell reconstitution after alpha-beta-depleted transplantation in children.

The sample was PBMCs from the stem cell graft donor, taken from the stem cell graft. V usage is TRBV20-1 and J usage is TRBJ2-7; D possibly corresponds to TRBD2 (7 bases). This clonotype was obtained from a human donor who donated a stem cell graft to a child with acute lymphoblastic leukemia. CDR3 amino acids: CSARAGGPYEQYF. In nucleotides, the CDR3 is TGCAGTGCTAGAGCGGGGGGCCCCTACGAGCAGTACTTC.